This TCR beta chain comes out of a study of blood T cell repertoires in COVID-19. Turning to the study itself: Samples of COVID-19 (acute and convalescent) were obtained from the United States, Italy and Spain. Sources were T cells, B-cell-depleted T cells, or PBMCs; the material itself was cDNA or gDNA.

Per the authors' pipeline: Reference gene primer amplification yielded estimated nucleated cell counts. Here immunoSEQ multiplex PCR was the method, and the copy in TCRdb shows in-frame clones only, minus some. V and J calls plus clone size are reproduced from that table; the DNA served to infer D and trimming. The repertoire holds some 45,000 clones, with around 85% as singletons. Germline CDR1 and CDR2: MNHEY and SMNVEV (reference sequence). Trimming took 7 bases from V and 3 from J; bases not matched to a gene: 17. The CDR3 has 17 amino acids. This TCR derives from a woman aged 80 or over with acute or convalescent COVID-19. The rearrangement joins TRBV27 to TRBJ2-7; 8 positions agree with TRBD1. Sequencing input: peripheral blood. CDR3 residues: CASNPIHRRDRFYEQYF. The CDR3 DNA reads as TGTGCCAGCAATCCAATTCATCGCCGGGACAGGTTCTACGAGCAGTACTTC.